The entry below gives a single T cell receptor beta chain sequence along with its context. Method: immunoSEQ multiplex PCR; TCRdb's copy keeps in-frame clones and lacks some. This table has 70,000 to 75,000 clones, just under 95% appearing once. The source of the sample is a study of cytomegalovirus exposure and HLA in healthy donors. Study summary: The 130 or so validation repertoires, a later analysis reported, used the same platform as the approximately 670 repertoires from the first cohort.

Germline V gene data show CDR1 as SGHRS and CDR2 as YFSETQ. V gave up 2 bases and J gave up 5 bases, with 14 bases separating them. This CDR3 comprises 14 residues. The sequence came from a man between 18 and 35 years old in good health and CMV-seropositive. Input material: PBMCs. This chain links TRBV5-1 with TRBJ2-7; tentative D call: TRBD1 (6 bases). The CDR3 DNA follows: TGCGCCAGCAGCTTACAGGGTGAAATCCACGAGCAGTACTTC. Its translation: CASSLQGEIHEQYF.